This entry is about one T cell receptor (beta chain). Its antigen is currently unknown. Findings and caveats of the study: Tumor memory CD4+ T cell TCR gene usage was found to cluster with blood and lymph node memory CD4+ cells and with lymph node naive CD4+ cells. The larger-cohort validation was restricted to a single TCR beta V-J rearrangement rather than whole repertoires.

CD25-based Treg depletion was applied to purified naive CD4+ T cells. MiXCR, applied by TCRdb to the 5' RACE reads, yields one record per CDR3 protein. The table records about 62,000 distinct CDR3 sequences, roughly 30% of them present only once. The receptor's source is a female donor with breast cancer. What was sequenced was tumor-infiltrating naive CD4+ T cells sorted from the breast tumor. Subset here: naive CD4+ T cells, CD4+CD45RA+CD25-.

DNA of the CDR3: TGTGCCAGCAGCTCAGGCTATCAGCCCCAGCATTTT. As protein: CASSSGYQPQHF. The chain couples TRBV7-2 to TRBJ1-5, with D uncertain. Germline V gene data show CDR1 as SGHTA and CDR2 as FQGNSA. The length of the CDR3 is 12 residues. V was clipped by 4 bases and J by 5 bases, with 6 bases between them.